The clone carrying this T cell receptor beta chain was seen many times. TCRdb itself ran the RT-PCR reads through MiXCR, one entry per CDR3 protein. The table records a few hundred thousand distinct CDR3 sequences, approximately 10% of them present only once. This entry comes from a study of response to subunit inactivated influenza vaccine. The V and J ends lost 6 bases and 8 bases respectively, with 16 bases between them. The CDR3 is made up of 13 amino acids. The sample also formed part of further work on T cells expressing NK-cell markers. From that report: 5'RACE template switching with UMIs generated TCR beta cDNA.

The specimen comprised PBMCs from blood, sampled on the day of vaccination. The chain carries TRBV12-3 or TRBV12-4 and TRBJ1-2, with a possible D match to TRBD1 (5 bases). The clonotype comes from a man aged 50 to 59 who received an inactivated influenza vaccine. The CDR3 region has the DNA TGTGCCAGCAGCCGACTGACAACAGGCGGCTACACCTTC. Amino acid sequence: CASSRLTTGGYTF.